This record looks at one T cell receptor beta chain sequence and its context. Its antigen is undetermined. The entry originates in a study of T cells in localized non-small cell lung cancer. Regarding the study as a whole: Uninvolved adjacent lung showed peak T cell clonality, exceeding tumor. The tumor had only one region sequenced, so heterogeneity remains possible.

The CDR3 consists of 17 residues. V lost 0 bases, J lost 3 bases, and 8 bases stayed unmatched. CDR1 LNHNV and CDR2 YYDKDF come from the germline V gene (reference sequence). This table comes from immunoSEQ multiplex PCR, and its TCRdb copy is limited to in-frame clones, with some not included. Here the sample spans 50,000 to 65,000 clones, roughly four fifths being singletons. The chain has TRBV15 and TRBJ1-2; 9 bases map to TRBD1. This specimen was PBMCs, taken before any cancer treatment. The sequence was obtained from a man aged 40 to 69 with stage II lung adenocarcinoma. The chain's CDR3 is CATSRDPTTGGDYGYTF. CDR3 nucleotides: TGTGCCACCAGCAGAGATCCCACCACAGGGGGCGACTATGGCTACACCTTC.